One and the same sample provided the 27 T cell receptor beta chains below, sequenced in a study of preoperative IRX-2 immunotherapy in early breast cancer. The repertoire was sequenced with immunoSEQ multiplex PCR; TCRdb's copy has only in-frame clones and lacks some. The sample has about 24,000 clones; around nine tenths are singletons. Specified treatment: preoperative locoregional IRX-2 cytokine immunotherapy. Sample: tumor tissue, taken after IRX-2 immunotherapy. These receptors all come from a human donor with breast cancer.

The chain uses TRBV11-2 and TRBJ1-6; 9 bases line up with TRBD1. With V trimmed by 5 bases and J by 8 bases, 4 bases remained unmatched. The V gene's germline CDR1 is SGHAT and CDR2 FQNNGV. This CDR3 has 14 residues. DNA for the CDR3: TGTGCCAGCAGCCACCGACAGGGGGATTCACCCCTCCACTTT. This codes for CASSHRQGDSPLHF.

In this sample, this clone turned up once. The rearrangement uses TRBV5-1 and TRBJ2-1, with 8 nucleotides matching TRBD2. Germline trimming cut 0 bases from V and 1 base from J; bases unmatched to any gene: 3. The CDR3 has 16 residues. Per the germline V gene, CDR1 is SGHRS and CDR2 is YFSETQ. CDR3 region: CASSLGTSRSYNEQFF. CDR3 coding DNA: TGCGCCAGCAGCTTGGGGACTAGCCGATCCTACAATGAGCAGTTCTTC.

The chain recombines TRBV29-1 with TRBJ1-5, with unresolved D. V lost 4 bases to trimming and J lost 4 bases, with 8 bases between them. There are 12 residues in the CDR3. Germline V gene sequence: CDR1 SQVTM, CDR2 ANQGSEA. The CDR3 protein is CSVVSGNQPQHF. CDR3 DNA: TGCAGCGTTGTATCGGGGAATCAGCCCCAGCATTTT.

The V call is TRBV6-1, the J call TRBJ1-2, with TRBD1 matching 11 bases. The CDR3 consists of 14 residues. Germline trimming cut 7 bases from V and 7 bases from J; bases unmatched to any gene: 8. Germline loops: CDR1 MNHNS, CDR2 SASEGT. The CDR3 region has the DNA TGTGCCAGCAACGGACAGGGGGCAACTGGTGGCTACACCTTC. Amino acid sequence: CASNGQGATGGYTF.

This clone occurred a few times. V gene TRBV19 combines with J gene TRBJ1-5, with TRBD1 matching over 8 bases. Germline CDR1 is LNHDA and CDR2 is SQIVND (reference sequence). The V gene end was trimmed by 10 bases and the J gene end by 7 bases; junction bases not matched to a gene: 9. CDR3 length: 13 residues. The CDR3 coding sequence is TGTGCCACCGCTCAGGGGGCCGGACAGCCCCAGCATTTT. As protein: CATAQGAGQPQHF.

The CDR3 here is CATSRDWVGAGEQFF. CDR3 nucleotides: TGTGCCACCAGCAGAGATTGGGTAGGGGCGGGTGAGCAGTTCTTC. The chain couples TRBV15 to TRBJ2-1, with D perhaps being TRBD1 or TRBD2 (5 bases each). Germline CDR1 reads LNHNV; CDR2 reads YYDKDF (reference sequence). This CDR3 has 15 amino acids. V was trimmed by 0 bases and J by 9 bases, leaving 15 bases between them. Variable domain in full (rest from reference TRBV15 and TRBJ2-1): DAMVIQNPRYQVTQFGKPVTLSCSQTLNHNVMYWYQQKSSQAPKLLFHYYDKDFNNEADTPDNFQSRRPNTSFCFLDIRSPGLGDTAMYLCATSRDWVGAGEQFFGPGTRLTVL.

The V and J genes are TRBV5-1 and TRBJ2-5, with D perhaps matching TRBD1 (6 bases). V was trimmed by 6 bases and J by 5 bases, leaving 20 bases between them. The CDR3 spans 15 residues. The germline gives CDR1 SGHRS, CDR2 YFSETQ. DNA for the CDR3: TGCGCCAGCACGTTCCAACAGGGCAGGTTGGAGACCCAGTACTTC. Its protein is CASTFQQGRLETQYF. The full variable domain, with the rest looked up from reference TRBV5-1 and TRBJ2-5, is KAGVTQTPRYLIKTRGQQVTLSCSPISGHRSVSWYQQTPGQGLQFLFEYFSETQRNKGNFPGRFSGRQFSNSRSEMNVSTLELGDSALYLCASTFQQGRLETQYFGPGTRLLVL.

V is TRBV18 and J is TRBJ1-5; unclear D gene. CDR1 is KGHSH, CDR2 LQKENI, per germline. CDR3 length equals 13 residues. The V end was cut by 3 bases, the J end by 5 bases, with 8 bases between. The CDR3 loop is CASSPGRDQPQHF. The CDR3, as DNA: TGTGCCAGCTCACCGGGTAGGGATCAGCCCCAGCATTTT.

This clone was recorded once. J is TRBJ1-6 and V is TRBV27; D not resolved. There are 15 residues in the CDR3. V was cut by 7 bases and J by 9 bases, with 19 bases left in between. Per germline, CDR1 MNHEY and CDR2 SMNVEV (reference sequence). The CDR3 protein is CASMGKGLLTSPLHF. The CDR3 coding sequence is TGTGCCAGCATGGGAAAAGGGCTTCTTACTTCACCCCTCCACTTT.

The CDR3 sequence: CASSRVAGDPYEQYF. CDR3 nucleotide sequence: TGTGCCAGCAGCCGAGTGGCGGGAGATCCCTACGAGCAGTACTTC. The gene calls are TRBV6-4 and TRBJ2-7, with 7 bases lining up with TRBD2. J lost 2 bases, V lost 6 bases, and 10 bases had no gene match. The CDR3 contains 15 residues. From germline, CDR1 is MRHNA and CDR2 SNTAGT.

This clone was recorded only once. This chain uses TRBV11-3 with TRBJ2-2, with D perhaps TRBD2 (5 bases). V gave up 6 bases and J gave up 5 bases, with 10 bases separating them. Per germline, CDR1 SGHNT and CDR2 YENEEA. The CDR3 is 13 residues long. The CDR3 region is CASRSSGTGELFF. The CDR3 DNA sequence: TGTGCCAGCAGGTCGTCGGGGACCGGGGAGCTGTTTTTT.

The gene calls are TRBV7-6 and TRBJ1-6, with a tentative D call TRBD1 (6 bases). Trimming shortened V by 5 bases and J by 4 bases, and 15 bases separated the two germline ends. CDR3 length: 16 amino acids. Germline CDR1 reads SGHVS; CDR2 reads FNYEAQ. The CDR3 spells CASSPQGPNYNSPLHF. CDR3 sequence (DNA): TGTGCCAGCAGCCCCCAGGGGCCCAATTATAATTCACCCCTCCACTTT.

This sequence joins TRBV6-1 and TRBJ2-7; 10 bases agree with TRBD2. V dropped 4 bases and J dropped 4; count of bases not matched to a gene: 4. This CDR3 contains 14 residues. CDR1 and CDR2 from the germline V gene are MNHNS and SASEGT. CDR3 in DNA: TGTGCCAGCAGTGTACGGACTAGCGGTTACGAGCAGTACTTC. Protein: CASSVRTSGYEQYF.

J is TRBJ1-5 and V is TRBV2; D gene ambiguous. The CDR3 extends over 14 amino acids. Trimming left V 3 bases short and J 1 base short, with 7 bases between. Germline V lookup: CDR1 SNHLY, CDR2 FYNNEI. The CDR3 region is CASSDSRSNQPQHF. The CDR3 coding sequence is TGTGCCAGCAGTGACTCGAGGAGCAATCAGCCCCAGCATTTT. Full variable domain (remainder filled in from reference TRBV2 and TRBJ1-5): EPEVTQTPSHQVTQMGQEVILRCVPISNHLYFYWYRQILGQKVEFLVSFYNNEISEKSEIFDDQFSVERPDGSNFTLKIRSTKLEDSAMYFCASSDSRSNQPQHFGDGTRLSIL.

This rearrangement joins TRBV5-6 to TRBJ1-2, with unresolved D. Germline V gives CDR1 SGHDT, CDR2 YYEEEE. CDR3 length: 13 residues. Trimming removed 0 bases from V and 5 bases from J, with 8 bases in between. The CDR3 spells CASSLGTGYGYTF. The DNA of the CDR3 is TGTGCCAGCAGCTTGGGCACCGGGTATGGCTACACCTTC.

This chain links TRBV7-9 with TRBJ2-7; 11 bases agree with TRBD1. The J segment lost 9 bases and the V segment lost 7 bases, leaving 11 bases of the junction unmatched. Germline V gene data show CDR1 as SEHNR and CDR2 as FQNEAQ (reference sequence). CDR3 length: 14 amino acids. For the CDR3, the DNA is TGTGCCAGCACCTCCGGGACAGGGGGAGTCAGGCAGTACTTC. It translates to CASTSGTGGVRQYF.

The V and J genes are TRBV19 and TRBJ1-2; D gene ambiguous. CDR3 length: 15 amino acids. Trimming shortened V by 4 bases and J by 4 bases, and 16 bases separated the two germline ends. CDR1 is LNHDA and CDR2 is SQIVND in the germline V gene (reference sequence). The CDR3 sequence: CASSSNRPGIYGYTF. As DNA, the CDR3 is TGTGCCAGTAGTAGTAACCGCCCGGGGATCTATGGCTACACCTTC. The variable domain in full, completed from reference TRBV19 and TRBJ1-2, reads DGGITQSPKYLFRKEGQNVTLSCEQNLNHDAMYWYRQDPGQGLRLIYYSQIVNDFQKGDIAEGYSVSREKKESFPLTVTSAQKNPTAFYLCASSSNRPGIYGYTFGSGTRLTVV.

This clone was detected once. V is TRBV6-1 and J is TRBJ1-2, with no clear D. The CDR3 has 14 residues. Germline V gene sequence: CDR1 MNHNS, CDR2 SASEGT. V lost 1 base, J lost 3 bases, and 9 bases lay in between. CDR3 loop: CASSEGEGHYGYTF. The CDR3 nucleotides read TGTGCCAGCAGTGAAGGGGAAGGGCACTATGGCTACACCTTC.

The rearrangement links TRBV2 to TRBJ1-5; 10 positions match TRBD1. The CDR3 runs to 15 residues. Trimming took 3 bases from V and 7 from J; bases not matched to a gene: 6. CDR1 is SNHLY, CDR2 FYNNEI, per germline. The chain's CDR3 is CASSDDWTGGQPQHF. CDR3 bases: TGTGCCAGCAGTGATGATTGGACAGGGGGACAGCCCCAGCATTTT.

The chain uses TRBV6-1 and TRBJ1-5; D is unresolved. Germline V gene sequence: CDR1 MNHNS, CDR2 SASEGT. Between the trimmed V and J ends, which lost 2 bases and 3 bases, there was a span of 20 bases. The length of the CDR3 is 18 residues. DNA of the CDR3: TGTGCCAGCAGTGAACCCCTCCAGCTCCGGGTTAACAATCAGCCCCAGCATTTT. It yields the protein CASSEPLQLRVNNQPQHF.

This rearrangement joins TRBV7-9 to TRBJ2-3, with D uncertain. The CDR3 runs 13 residues. V lost 0 bases and J lost 0, with 1 base in between. Germline loops: CDR1 SEHNR, CDR2 FQNEAQ (reference sequence). CDR3 amino acids: CASSLASTDTQYF. In nucleotides, the CDR3 is TGTGCCAGCAGCTTAGCTAGCACAGATACGCAGTATTTT.

The chain recombines TRBV7-6 with TRBJ2-1; maybe TRBD1 (5 bases). This CDR3 is 13 amino acids long. Per germline, CDR1 SGHVS and CDR2 FNYEAQ. Deletions cut 5 bases from V and 6 bases from J, with 11 bases between. This CDR3 reads CASSQAGINEQFF. CDR3 coding DNA: TGTGCCAGCAGCCAGGCAGGGATCAATGAGCAGTTCTTC.

This sequence joins TRBV20-1 and TRBJ2-1, with 7 nucleotides matching TRBD1. The germline V gene encodes CDR1 DFQATT and CDR2 SNEGSKA (reference sequence). Trimming at V came to 7 bases and at J to 9 bases, leaving 6 bases not matched to a gene. The CDR3 runs to 11 residues. CDR3 coding DNA: TGCAGTGTTAAAAGGGGGCCTGAGCAGTTCTTC. This gives the protein CSVKRGPEQFF.

This clone was observed once. V is TRBV11-2 and J is TRBJ2-1; the match to TRBD2 covers 7 bases. Germline V gene lookup returns CDR1 SGHAT and CDR2 FQNNGV. V trimming: 1 base; J trimming: 4 bases; junction bases outside the gene matches: 4. The CDR3 is 15 amino acids. In DNA form, the CDR3 reads TGTGCCAGCAGCTTAGGATGGACTAGGTACAATGAGCAGTTCTTC. It codes for CASSLGWTRYNEQFF.

The rearrangement links TRBV19 to TRBJ2-1; 9 bases are a match to TRBD1. The germline gives CDR1 LNHDA, CDR2 SQIVND (reference sequence). Trimming took 9 bases from V and 7 from J; bases not matched to a gene: 13. The CDR3 runs 15 residues. CDR3 bases: TGTGCCAGCCGAGGACAGGGGATAAGTGAGAATGAGCAGTTCTTC. It yields the protein CASRGQGISENEQFF.

The rearrangement links TRBV7-9 to TRBJ1-5; D perhaps matches TRBD1 (5 bases). The CDR3 runs 15 residues. The V end lost 5 bases, the J end lost 3 bases, and 14 bases lay between the germline ends. CDR1 SEHNR and CDR2 FQNEAQ come from the germline V gene (reference sequence). CDR3 protein: CASSQGGGINQPQHF. The CDR3 DNA sequence: TGTGCCAGCAGCCAGGGCGGGGGAATCAATCAGCCCCAGCATTTT.

This rearrangement joins TRBV5-6 to TRBJ1-1; TRBD1 matches at 7 bases. There are 16 residues in the CDR3. CDR1 and CDR2 from the germline V gene are SGHDT and YYEEEE. V shed 3 bases, J shed 4 bases, and the junction held 12 bases outside the gene matches. CDR3 bases: TGTGCCAGCAGCTCGAAAGCGTTAGAGGGGGCCACTGAAGCTTTCTTT. Protein: CASSSKALEGATEAFF. Full variable domain (missing parts from reference TRBV5-6 and TRBJ1-1): DAGVTQSPTHLIKTRGQQVTLRCSPKSGHDTVSWYQQALGQGPQFIFQYYEEEERQRGNFPDRFSGHQFPNYSSELNVNALLLGDSALYLCASSSKALEGATEAFFGQGTRLTVV.